A selection of T cell receptor beta chains follows, all from one sample in a study of cytomegalovirus exposure and HLA in healthy donors. Some clones are missing from TCRdb's copy, which holds only in-frame ones; the method was immunoSEQ multiplex PCR. This table has about 110,000 clones, approximately 70% appearing once. Material for sequencing was PBMCs. These receptors all come from a man aged 35-49 years in good health and CMV-seropositive. Each CDR3 is given with its conserved first and last residue.

CDR3,V,J
CASSSWAQSSGNTIYF,TRBV4-3,TRBJ1-3
CASSPGGPNTEAFF,TRBV19,TRBJ1-1
CASSYRDRMVEQYF,TRBV19,TRBJ2-7
CASSLLLNYGYTF,TRBV7-9,TRBJ1-2
CASGATGDGYTF,TRBV2,TRBJ1-2
CASSQDPRGANEQYF,TRBV4-1,TRBJ2-7
CASSYSQGPSSYEQYF,TRBV7-6,TRBJ2-7
CAIRPDRGPGTEAFF,TRBV10-3,TRBJ1-1
CSVEIGAYEQYF,TRBV29-1,TRBJ2-7
CASDSGENQPQHF,TRBV19,TRBJ1-5
CASSLEGAAGNTIYF,TRBV5-1,TRBJ1-3
CASSQGLAGHTDTQYF,TRBV4-3,TRBJ2-3
CASYRGGSNEKLFF,TRBV2,TRBJ1-4
CSVVTGIVTEALF,TRBV29-1,TRBJ1-1
CASSSGDRSSYEQYF,TRBV5-4,TRBJ2-7
CASSHPGTGESGELFF,TRBV4-1,TRBJ2-2
CASSELYTSTDTQYF,TRBV2,TRBJ2-3
CAINGQGAGELFF,TRBV10-3,TRBJ2-2